These T cell receptor beta chains were read from a single sample in a study of shared clonotypes between healthy human individuals. Some clones are missing from TCRdb's copy, which holds only in-frame ones; the method was immunoSEQ multiplex PCR. The sample lists fewer than 700,000 clones, approximately 95% seen once, with approximately 0.11% in the top ten. Sample: naive CD8+ T cells sorted from blood. The receptors derive from a woman in her 30s in good health. CDR3s include the opening cysteine and the closing phenylalanine or tryptophan.

v_call cdr3_aa
TRBV5-4 CASSFWSAGWETQYF
TRBV30 CAWTTGVGNQPQHF
TRBV28 CASSLLRQANTGELFF
TRBV6-5 CASSYSQNQPQHF
TRBV7-9 CASSFLAGAQETQYF
TRBV28 CASSRTGWTSENTGELFF
TRBV19 CASSIGEVYNEQFF
TRBV5-1 CASSFHTGTGELFF
TRBV14 CASSIRNTEAFF
TRBV27 CASSSDPGGVAYNEQFF